The 24 T cell receptor beta chains presented below share a single source sample, sequenced in a study of cytomegalovirus exposure and HLA in healthy donors. Clones were sequenced by immunoSEQ multiplex PCR, and TCRdb holds only the in-frame ones, with some missing. The table records 300,000 to 400,000 clones, nearly 90% of them present only once. The sample taken for sequencing was PBMCs. The receptors were sampled from a young man in good health and CMV-seronegative.

Turning to this clone: A far bigger clonotype differs at one base, so this is likely a read error. Other DNA sequences in this sample translate to the same CDR3. V is TRBV6-1 and J is TRBJ1-5, with unresolved D. Germline V lookup: CDR1 MNHNS, CDR2 SASEGT. Between the trimmed V and J ends, which lost 3 bases and 5 bases, there was a span of 14 bases. This CDR3 has 15 amino acids. CDR3: CASSEIVGRDQPQHF. The CDR3 DNA reads as TGTGCCAGCAGTGAGATCGTAGGGAGGGATCAGCCCCAGCATTTT.

V and J are TRBV7-9 and TRBJ1-3, with 7 bases lining up with TRBD1. In germline, CDR1 is SEHNR, CDR2 FQNEAQ (reference sequence). With V trimmed by 1 base and J by 2 bases, 5 bases remained unmatched. There are 16 residues in the CDR3. CDR3 nucleotide sequence: TGTGCCAGCAGCTTAGGGACAGGATCCCCTGGAAACACCATATATTTT. As protein: CASSLGTGSPGNTIYF.

This clone occurred a few times. The gene calls are TRBV13 and TRBJ2-7; a possible D gene is TRBD1 (6 bases). Germline V gene lookup returns CDR1 PRHDT and CDR2 FYEKMQ (reference sequence). The CDR3 contains 11 residues. The ends were cut back, 6 bases at V and 6 bases at J, with 9 bases in the middle. CDR3 region: CASSTGSEQYF. DNA for the CDR3: TGTGCCAGCAGTACAGGGTCCGAGCAGTACTTC.

The V and J genes are TRBV6-1 and TRBJ1-1; 7 bases match TRBD1. The CDR3 totals 17 residues. The trim removed 2 bases at V and 0 bases at J, leaving 9 bases unmatched. Germline V lookup: CDR1 MNHNS, CDR2 SASEGT. The CDR3 sequence is CASSEWVSRGLNTEAFF. The CDR3 DNA sequence: TGTGCCAGCAGTGAATGGGTCAGCAGGGGGTTGAACACTGAAGCTTTCTTT.

This rearrangement joins TRBV14 to TRBJ2-5; D is possibly TRBD1 (5 bases). The CDR3 runs to 15 residues. Germline lookup yields CDR1 SGHDN and CDR2 FVKESK. Trimming removed 5 bases at V and 0 bases at J, with 13 bases between. This CDR3 is CASSSDSQNQETQYF. The DNA for the CDR3 is TGTGCCAGCAGCTCCGACAGCCAGAACCAAGAGACCCAGTACTTC. Complete variable domain (other parts from reference TRBV14 and TRBJ2-5): EAGVTQFPSHSVIEKGQTVTLRCDPISGHDNLYWYRRVMGKEIKFLLHFVKESKQDESGMPNNRFLAERTGGTYSTLKVQPAELEDSGVYFCASSSDSQNQETQYFGPGTRLLVL.

This sequence joins TRBV2 and TRBJ2-5, with D possibly being TRBD1 (6 bases). The V end lost 3 bases, the J end lost 5 bases, and 10 bases lay between the germline ends. Germline lookup yields CDR1 SNHLY and CDR2 FYNNEI. The CDR3 has 13 residues. CDR3 loop: CASSDTGPETQYF. For the CDR3, the DNA is TGTGCCAGCAGTGATACAGGGCCGGAGACCCAGTACTTC.

The chain recombines TRBV5-4 with TRBJ2-7; D not certain. The CDR3 spans 14 residues. Germline loops: CDR1 SGHNT, CDR2 YYREEE (reference sequence). V was clipped by 3 bases and J by 0 bases, with 10 bases between them. CDR3 coding DNA: TGTGCCAGCAGCTCGAAGGCTAGCTCCTACGAGCAGTACTTC. As protein: CASSSKASSYEQYF.

The V gene is TRBV19, the J gene TRBJ1-5, with 7 bases identical to TRBD1. Germline trimming cut 6 bases from V and 1 base from J; bases unmatched to any gene: 3. CDR1 is LNHDA and CDR2 is SQIVND in the germline V gene (reference sequence). The CDR3 contains 14 residues. The CDR3 sequence is CASSRDRSNQPQHF. The CDR3 DNA is TGTGCCAGTAGCCGGGACAGAAGCAATCAGCCCCAGCATTTT.

This chain uses TRBV9 with TRBJ2-1; unclear D gene. The CDR3 is 15 amino acids. Germline loops: CDR1 SGDLS, CDR2 YYNGEE. Trimming pared 0 bases from V and 0 bases from J, leaving 7 bases between. The CDR3 coding sequence is TGTGCCAGCAGCGTAGGTGAGAGCTCCTACAATGAGCAGTTCTTC. Its protein product is CASSVGESSYNEQFF.

The chain employs TRBV19 and TRBJ2-1, with a tentative D call TRBD1 (6 bases). Trimming cost V 5 bases and J 0 bases, with 14 bases left between them. The germline CDR1 and CDR2 sequences are LNHDA and SQIVND (reference sequence). The CDR3 covers 16 residues. CDR3 residues: CASSPTGLGSYNEQFF. CDR3 DNA: TGTGCCAGTAGTCCTACAGGGCTTGGCTCCTACAATGAGCAGTTCTTC.

At least ten counts were recorded for this clone. This sequence joins TRBV7-8 and TRBJ1-3; no definite D call. Germline CDR1 SGHVS, CDR2 FQNEAQ. Between the trimmed V and J ends, which lost 7 bases and 0 bases, there was a span of 10 bases. The CDR3 runs to 14 residues. CDR3 loop: CASTMFPSGNTIYF. Here the CDR3 DNA reads TGTGCCAGCACTATGTTCCCCTCTGGAAACACCATATATTTT.

The V gene is TRBV7-8, the J gene TRBJ2-5; D is possibly TRBD2 (6 bases). Trimming stripped 3 bases from V and 7 bases from J, with 18 bases between. The CDR3 is made up of 15 amino acids. Germline assignment: CDR1 SGHVS and CDR2 FQNEAQ. The CDR3 region is CASSLVLAAIGTQYF. CDR3 nucleotides: TGTGCCAGCAGCTTGGTATTAGCGGCTATCGGGACCCAGTACTTC.

V and J are TRBV7-9 and TRBJ2-4; 8 bases match TRBD2. There are 15 residues in the CDR3. V lost 5 bases and J lost 1; bases outside the gene matches: 4. Germline V gene data show CDR1 as SEHNR and CDR2 as FQNEAQ (reference sequence). The CDR3 DNA reads as TGTGCCAGCAGCCCCCCTAGCGGGGCCAAAAACATTCAGTACTTC. Translating it yields CASSPPSGAKNIQYF.

The chain recombines TRBV9 with TRBJ2-7; D possibly corresponds to TRBD1 (5 bases). V dropped 7 bases and J dropped 0 bases, with 14 bases sitting between them. Germline V gene sequence: CDR1 SGDLS, CDR2 YYNGEE. This CDR3 contains 14 residues. CDR3 protein: CASGSTASSYEQYF. The CDR3 DNA sequence: TGTGCCAGCGGATCGACAGCGAGCTCCTACGAGCAGTACTTC.

The chain carries TRBV27 and TRBJ2-5, with a tentative D call TRBD2 (5 bases). The V and J ends lost 0 bases and 5 bases respectively, with 13 bases between them. The CDR3 is 15 residues long. CDR1 is MNHEY and CDR2 is SMNVEV in the germline V gene (reference sequence). The CDR3 bases are TGTGCCAGCAGTTTATCGTGGGGTAGCGTGGAGACCCAGTACTTC. Translating gives CASSLSWGSVETQYF.

The chain joins TRBV10-3 to TRBJ1-1; TRBD1 might be the D (5 bases). This CDR3 has 14 residues. The germline V gene encodes CDR1 ENHRY and CDR2 SYGVKD. V dropped 0 bases and J dropped 2 bases, with 7 bases sitting between them. CDR3 loop: CAISESDINTEAFF. CDR3 bases: TGTGCCATCAGTGAGTCGGACATCAACACTGAAGCTTTCTTT.

The chain couples TRBV6-1 to TRBJ2-7; TRBD1 is a possible D gene (6 bases). The CDR3 is 13 amino acids. V shed 11 bases and J shed 0 bases, with 14 bases lying between them. Germline V gene sequence: CDR1 MNHNS, CDR2 SASEGT. The DNA for the CDR3 is TGTGCCGGAATGCCCAGGGGCTCCTACGAGCAGTACTTC. Translating it yields CAGMPRGSYEQYF.

The V gene is TRBV7-2, the J gene TRBJ2-4; 9 nucleotides align to TRBD2. Germline loops: CDR1 SGHTA, CDR2 FQGNSA. The V and J ends lost 4 bases and 0 bases, in that order; junction bases with no gene match: 10. The CDR3 is 18 amino acids. CDR3 nucleotide sequence: TGTGCCAGCAGCTACAGCGGGGGGCTTAGAATAGCCAAAAACATTCAGTACTTC. It translates to CASSYSGGLRIAKNIQYF.

J is TRBJ2-1 and V is TRBV9; possibly TRBD2 for D (5 bases). V dropped 0 bases and J dropped 0 bases, with 13 bases sitting between them. The V gene's germline CDR1 is SGDLS and CDR2 YYNGEE. The CDR3 sequence is 17 residues long. The CDR3 protein is CASSVVGSASSYNEQFF. The CDR3 region has the DNA TGTGCCAGCAGCGTAGTGGGTAGCGCGAGCTCCTACAATGAGCAGTTCTTC.

The V call is TRBV6-4, the J call TRBJ2-7; tentatively, D is TRBD1 (6 bases). The germline CDR1 and CDR2 sequences are MRHNA and SNTAGT. CDR3 size: 15 residues. Deletions cut 3 bases from V and 0 bases from J, with 12 bases between. CDR3 DNA: TGTGCCAGCAGTGAACAGGGAACTCCCTCCTACGAGCAGTACTTC. This encodes CASSEQGTPSYEQYF.

The rearrangement uses TRBV27 and TRBJ2-1; 8 bases are shared with TRBD1. V shed 0 bases, J shed 4 bases, and the junction held 2 bases outside the gene matches. The CDR3 sequence is 15 residues long. Germline V gene lookup returns CDR1 MNHEY and CDR2 SMNVEV (reference sequence). The CDR3: CASSLSGTGYNEQFF. The DNA of the CDR3 is TGTGCCAGCAGTTTATCGGGGACAGGTTACAATGAGCAGTTCTTC.

The chain recombines TRBV9 with TRBJ2-5, with 12 bases matching TRBD2. Looked up from germline, CDR1 is SGDLS and CDR2 is YYNGEE. CDR3 size: 17 residues. With V trimmed by 4 bases and J by 5 bases, 12 bases remained unmatched. The DNA of the CDR3 is TGTGCCAGCAGCCTAGGGTGGACTAGCGGGGATGCCGAGACCCAGTACTTC. This sequence encodes CASSLGWTSGDAETQYF.

The V gene is TRBV11-2, the J gene TRBJ1-5; D is uncertain. CDR3 size: 14 residues. V gave up 5 bases and J gave up 2 bases, with 10 bases separating them. Per the germline V gene, CDR1 is SGHAT and CDR2 is FQNNGV. For the CDR3, the DNA is TGTGCCAGCAGCCCCACAAATGGCAATCAGCCCCAGCATTTT. It is translated as CASSPTNGNQPQHF. Looking up the rest from reference TRBV11-2 and TRBJ1-5 gives the full variable domain: EAGVAQSPRYKIIEKRQSVAFWCNPISGHATLYWYQQILGQGPKLLIQFQNNGVVDDSQLPKDRFSAERLKGVDSTLKIQPAKLEDSAVYLCASSPTNGNQPQHFGDGTRLSIL.

This sequence joins TRBV11-2 and TRBJ1-1, with TRBD1 as a possible D gene (6 bases). The CDR3 has 13 amino acids. The germline V and J ends were trimmed by 5 bases and 1 base, with 8 bases remaining between them. From germline, CDR1 is SGHAT and CDR2 FQNNGV. Here the CDR3 reads CASSPTGNTEAFF. CDR3 coding DNA: TGTGCCAGCAGCCCGACAGGGAACACTGAAGCTTTCTTT.